This T cell receptor beta chain was identified in a study of blood T cell repertoires in COVID-19. Across the whole study: Acute and convalescent COVID-19 specimens originated in the United States, Italy and Spain.

The CDR3 length is 14 residues. The V gene's germline CDR1 is SGHDT and CDR2 YYEEEE. V dropped 3 bases and J dropped 0; count of bases not matched to a gene: 2. The protocol was immunoSEQ multiplex PCR, while the TCRdb copy is restricted to in-frame clones and leaves out a portion. Among 97,000 or so clones, nearly 90% were seen once, and the ten largest hold approximately 2%. This receptor was obtained from a man aged 45-65 years with active COVID-19. The chain is built from TRBV5-6 and TRBJ2-5; 7 bases map to TRBD1. Sequencing was carried out using peripheral blood. The CDR3 sequence: CASSYGTDQETQYF. CDR3 sequence (DNA): TGTGCCAGCAGCTATGGGACAGACCAAGAGACCCAGTACTTC. The variable domain in full, completed from reference TRBV5-6 and TRBJ2-5, reads DAGVTQSPTHLIKTRGQQVTLRCSPKSGHDTVSWYQQALGQGPQFIFQYYEEEERQRGNFPDRFSGHQFPNYSSELNVNALLLGDSALYLCASSYGTDQETQYFGPGTRLLVL.